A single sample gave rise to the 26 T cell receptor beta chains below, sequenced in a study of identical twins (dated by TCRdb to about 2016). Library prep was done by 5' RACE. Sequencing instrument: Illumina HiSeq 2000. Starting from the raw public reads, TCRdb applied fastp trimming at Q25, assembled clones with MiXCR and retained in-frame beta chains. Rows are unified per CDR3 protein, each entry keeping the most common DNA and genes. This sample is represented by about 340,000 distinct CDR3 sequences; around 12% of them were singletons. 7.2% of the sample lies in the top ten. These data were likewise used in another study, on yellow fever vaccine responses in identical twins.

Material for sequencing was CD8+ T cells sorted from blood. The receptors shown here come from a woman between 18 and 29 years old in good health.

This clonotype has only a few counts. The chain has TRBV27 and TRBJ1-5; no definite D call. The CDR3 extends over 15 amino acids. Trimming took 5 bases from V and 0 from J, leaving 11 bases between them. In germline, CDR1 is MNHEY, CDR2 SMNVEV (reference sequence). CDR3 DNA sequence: TGTGCCAGCAGTATGAATAGATATAGCAATCAGCCCCAGCATTTT. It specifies CASSMNRYSNQPQHF.

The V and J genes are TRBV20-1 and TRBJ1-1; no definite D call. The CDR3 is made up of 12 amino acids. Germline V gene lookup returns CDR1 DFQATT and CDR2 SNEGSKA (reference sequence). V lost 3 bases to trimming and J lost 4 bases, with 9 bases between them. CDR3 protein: CSARGYGTEAFF. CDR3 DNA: TGCAGTGCTAGGGGCTACGGCACTGAAGCTTTCTTT.

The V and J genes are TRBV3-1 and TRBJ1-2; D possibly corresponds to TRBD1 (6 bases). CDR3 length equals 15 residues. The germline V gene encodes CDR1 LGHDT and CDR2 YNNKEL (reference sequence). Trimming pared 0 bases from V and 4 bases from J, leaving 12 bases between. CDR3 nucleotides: TGTGCCAGCAGCCAAGAGGCAGGGGCCCGCTATGGCTACACCTTC. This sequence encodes CASSQEAGARYGYTF.

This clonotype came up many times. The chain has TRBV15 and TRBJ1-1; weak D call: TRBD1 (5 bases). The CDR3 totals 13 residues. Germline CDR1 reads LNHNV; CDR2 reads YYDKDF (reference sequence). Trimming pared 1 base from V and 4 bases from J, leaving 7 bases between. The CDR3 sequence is CATSRGGGTEAFF. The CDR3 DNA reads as TGTGCCACCAGCAGAGGGGGGGGCACTGAAGCTTTCTTT.

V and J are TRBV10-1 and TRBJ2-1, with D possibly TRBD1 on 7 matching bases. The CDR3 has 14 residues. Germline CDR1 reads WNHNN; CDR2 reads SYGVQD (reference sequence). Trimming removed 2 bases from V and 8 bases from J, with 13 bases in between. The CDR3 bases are TGCGCCAGCAGTGAGAATGTCAGGGGGGATGAGCAGTTCTTC. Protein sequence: CASSENVRGDEQFF.

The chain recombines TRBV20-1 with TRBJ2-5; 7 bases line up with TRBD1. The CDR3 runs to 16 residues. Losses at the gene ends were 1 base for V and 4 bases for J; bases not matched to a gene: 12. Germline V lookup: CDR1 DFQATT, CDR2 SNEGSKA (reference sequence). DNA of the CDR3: TGCAGTGCTAGAGGTTACGGGGACAGCAACCGAGAGACCCAGTACTTC. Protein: CSARGYGDSNRETQYF.

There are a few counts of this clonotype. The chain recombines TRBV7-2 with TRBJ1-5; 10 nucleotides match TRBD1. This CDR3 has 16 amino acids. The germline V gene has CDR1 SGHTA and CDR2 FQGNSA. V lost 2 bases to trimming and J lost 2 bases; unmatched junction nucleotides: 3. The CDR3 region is CASSLSGTGGNQPQHF. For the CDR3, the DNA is TGTGCCAGCAGCTTATCCGGGACAGGGGGCAATCAGCCCCAGCATTTT. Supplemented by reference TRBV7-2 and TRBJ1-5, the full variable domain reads GAGVSQSPSNKVTEKGKDVELRCDPISGHTALYWYRQSLGQGLEFLIYFQGNSAPDKSGLPSDRFSAERTGGSVSTLTIQRTQQEDSAVYLCASSLSGTGGNQPQHFGDGTRLSIL.

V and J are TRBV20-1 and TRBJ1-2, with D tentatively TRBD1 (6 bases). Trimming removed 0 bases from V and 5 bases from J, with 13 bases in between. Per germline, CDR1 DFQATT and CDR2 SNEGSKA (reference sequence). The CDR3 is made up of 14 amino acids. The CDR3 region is CSAREGVTGYGYTF. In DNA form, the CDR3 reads TGCAGTGCTAGAGAGGGGGTAACAGGGTATGGCTACACCTTC.

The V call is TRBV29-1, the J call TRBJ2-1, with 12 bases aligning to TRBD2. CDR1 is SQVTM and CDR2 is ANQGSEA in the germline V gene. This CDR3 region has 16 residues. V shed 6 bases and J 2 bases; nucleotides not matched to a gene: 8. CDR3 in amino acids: CSVDASSGRAYNEQFF. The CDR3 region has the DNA TGCAGCGTGGACGCCTCTAGCGGGAGGGCCTACAATGAGCAGTTCTTC.

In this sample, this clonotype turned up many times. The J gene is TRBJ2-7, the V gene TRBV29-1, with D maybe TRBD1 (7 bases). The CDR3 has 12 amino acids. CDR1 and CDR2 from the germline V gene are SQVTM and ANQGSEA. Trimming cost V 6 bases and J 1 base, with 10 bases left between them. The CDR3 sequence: CSVEGQSYEQYF. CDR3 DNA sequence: TGCAGCGTGGAGGGACAGTCCTACGAGCAGTACTTC.

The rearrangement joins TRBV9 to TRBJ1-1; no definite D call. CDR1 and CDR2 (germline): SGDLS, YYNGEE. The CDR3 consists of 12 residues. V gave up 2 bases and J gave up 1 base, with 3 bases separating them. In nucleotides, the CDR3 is TGTGCCAGCAGCGTGTGGAACACTGAAGCTTTCTTT. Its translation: CASSVWNTEAFF.

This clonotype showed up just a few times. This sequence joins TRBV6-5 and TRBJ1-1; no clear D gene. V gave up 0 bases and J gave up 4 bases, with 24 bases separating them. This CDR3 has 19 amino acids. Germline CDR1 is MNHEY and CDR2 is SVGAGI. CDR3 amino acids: CASSYSTGNLRTSVTEAFF. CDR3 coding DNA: TGTGCCAGCAGTTACTCGACGGGGAATCTTCGCACGTCGGTCACTGAAGCTTTCTTT.

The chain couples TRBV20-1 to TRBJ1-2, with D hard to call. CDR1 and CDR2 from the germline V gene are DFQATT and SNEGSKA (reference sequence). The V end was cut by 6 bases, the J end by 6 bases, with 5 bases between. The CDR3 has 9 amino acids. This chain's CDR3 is CSADHGYTF. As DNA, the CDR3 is TGCAGTGCCGATCATGGCTACACCTTC.

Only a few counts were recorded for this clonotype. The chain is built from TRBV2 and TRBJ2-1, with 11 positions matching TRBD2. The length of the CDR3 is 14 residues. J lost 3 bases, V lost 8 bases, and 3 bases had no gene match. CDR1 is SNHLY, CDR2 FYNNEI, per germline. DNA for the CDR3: TGTGCCAGCCTTAGCGGGAGGGACTACAATGAGCAGTTCTTC. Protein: CASLSGRDYNEQFF.

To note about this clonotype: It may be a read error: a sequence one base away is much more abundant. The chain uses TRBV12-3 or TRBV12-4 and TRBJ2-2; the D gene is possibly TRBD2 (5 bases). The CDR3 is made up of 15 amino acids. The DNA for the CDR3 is TGTGCCAGCAGTTTAGAGGCGGAAGTCACCGGGAAGCTGTTTTTT. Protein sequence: CASSLEAEVTGKLFF.

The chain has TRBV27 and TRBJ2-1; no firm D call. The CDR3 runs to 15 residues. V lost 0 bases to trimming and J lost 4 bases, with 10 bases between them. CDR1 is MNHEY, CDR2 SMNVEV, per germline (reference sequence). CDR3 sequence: CASSLSGSGYNEQFF. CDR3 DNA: TGTGCCAGCAGTTTATCGGGGTCAGGTTACAATGAGCAGTTCTTC.

The chain's CDR3 is CASRGAATPDTQYF. CDR3 coding DNA: TGTGCCAGCAGGGGGGCAGCTACCCCAGATACGCAGTATTTT. The rearrangement links TRBV28 to TRBJ2-3, with D possibly matching TRBD1 (6 bases). The CDR3 sequence is 14 residues long. CDR1 MDHEN and CDR2 SYDVKM come from the germline V gene. The V gene lost 6 bases and the J gene lost 4 bases, with 14 bases spanning the gap.

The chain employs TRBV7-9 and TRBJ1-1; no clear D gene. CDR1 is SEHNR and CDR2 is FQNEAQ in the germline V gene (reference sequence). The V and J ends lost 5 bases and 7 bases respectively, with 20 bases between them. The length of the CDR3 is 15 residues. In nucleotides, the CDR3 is TGTGCCAGCAGCCACCCGGATCGGGGAGTGGGTGAAGCTTTCTTT. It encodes CASSHPDRGVGEAFF.

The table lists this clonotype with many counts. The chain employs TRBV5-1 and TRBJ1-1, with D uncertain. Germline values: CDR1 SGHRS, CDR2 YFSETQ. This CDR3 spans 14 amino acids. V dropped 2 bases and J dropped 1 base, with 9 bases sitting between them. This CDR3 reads CASSLEGPNTEAFF. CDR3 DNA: TGCGCCAGCAGCTTAGAGGGCCCGAACACTGAAGCTTTCTTT.

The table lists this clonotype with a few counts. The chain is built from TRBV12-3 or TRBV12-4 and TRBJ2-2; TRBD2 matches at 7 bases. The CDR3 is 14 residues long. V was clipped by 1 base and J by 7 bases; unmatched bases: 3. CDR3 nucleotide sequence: TGTGCCAGCAGTTTAGTAAGCGGGGTCGGGGAGCTGTTTTTT. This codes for CASSLVSGVGELFF.

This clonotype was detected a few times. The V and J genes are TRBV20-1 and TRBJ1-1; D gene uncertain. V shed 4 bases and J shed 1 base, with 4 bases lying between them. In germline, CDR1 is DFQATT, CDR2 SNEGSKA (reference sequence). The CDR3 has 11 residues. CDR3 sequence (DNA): TGCAGTGCTACAAAGAACACTGAAGCTTTCTTT. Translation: CSATKNTEAFF.

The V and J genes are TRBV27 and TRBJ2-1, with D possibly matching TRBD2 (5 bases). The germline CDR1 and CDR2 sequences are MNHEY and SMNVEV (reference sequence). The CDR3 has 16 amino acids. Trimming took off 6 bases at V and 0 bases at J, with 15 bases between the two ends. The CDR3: CASSLSSGNSYNEQFF. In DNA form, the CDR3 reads TGTGCCAGCAGCCTGAGCTCCGGGAACTCCTACAATGAGCAGTTCTTC.

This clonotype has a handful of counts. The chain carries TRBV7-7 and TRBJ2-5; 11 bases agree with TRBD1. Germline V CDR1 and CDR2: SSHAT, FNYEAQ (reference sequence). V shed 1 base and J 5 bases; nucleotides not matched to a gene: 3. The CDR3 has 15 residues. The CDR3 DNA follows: TGTGCCAGCAGCTTAGGGACAGGGGGCAGGGAGACCCAGTACTTC. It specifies CASSLGTGGRETQYF. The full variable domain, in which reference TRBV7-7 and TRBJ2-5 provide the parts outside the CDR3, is GAGVSQSPRYKVTKRGQDVTLRCDPISSHATLYWYQQALGQGPEFLTYFNYEAQPDKSGLPSDRFSAERPEGSISTLTIQRTEQRDSAMYRCASSLGTGGRETQYFGPGTRLLVL.

For the CDR3, the DNA is TGCGCCAGCAGCCAGGACGGGGACAATGAGCAGTTCTTC. Its translation is CASSQDGDNEQFF. The genes are TRBV4-1 and TRBJ2-1; D might be TRBD2 (5 bases). The CDR3 has 13 residues. CDR1 is MGHRA and CDR2 is YSYEKL in the germline V gene. The V end was cut by 3 bases, the J end by 5 bases, with 8 bases between.

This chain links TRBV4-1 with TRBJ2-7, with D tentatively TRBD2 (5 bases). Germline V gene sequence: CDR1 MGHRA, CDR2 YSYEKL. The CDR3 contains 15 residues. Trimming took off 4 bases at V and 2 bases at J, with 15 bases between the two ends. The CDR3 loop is CASSLLHSGAYEQYV. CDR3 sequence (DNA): TGCGCCAGCAGCCTTCTCCATTCCGGGGCCTACGAGCAGTACGTC.

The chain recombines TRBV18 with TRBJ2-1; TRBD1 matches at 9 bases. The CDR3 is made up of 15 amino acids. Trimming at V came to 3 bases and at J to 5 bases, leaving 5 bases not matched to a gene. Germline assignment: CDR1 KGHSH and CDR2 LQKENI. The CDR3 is CASSPWGQGNNEQFF. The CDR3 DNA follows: TGTGCCAGCTCACCCTGGGGACAGGGTAACAATGAGCAGTTCTTC.